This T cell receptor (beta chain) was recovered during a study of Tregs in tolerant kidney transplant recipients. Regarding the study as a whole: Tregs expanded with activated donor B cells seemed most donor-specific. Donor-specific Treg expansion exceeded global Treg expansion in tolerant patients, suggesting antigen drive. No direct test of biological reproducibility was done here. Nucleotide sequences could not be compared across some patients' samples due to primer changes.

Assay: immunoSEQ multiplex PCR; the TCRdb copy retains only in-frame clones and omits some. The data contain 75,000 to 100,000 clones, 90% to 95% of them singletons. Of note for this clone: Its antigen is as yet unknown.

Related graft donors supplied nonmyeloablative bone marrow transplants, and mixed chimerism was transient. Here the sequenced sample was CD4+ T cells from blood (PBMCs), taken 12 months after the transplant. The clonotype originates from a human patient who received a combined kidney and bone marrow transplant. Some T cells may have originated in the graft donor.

In DNA, the CDR3 is TGTGCCAGCAGACCAACAGGGGGCAAGACCCAGTACTTC. Protein: CASRPTGGKTQYF. V is TRBV6-5 and J is TRBJ2-5, with 9 bases identical to TRBD1. The CDR3 spans 13 residues. J was trimmed by 6 bases and V by 6 bases; bases with no gene match: 5. Germline V CDR1 and CDR2: MNHEY, SVGAGI.